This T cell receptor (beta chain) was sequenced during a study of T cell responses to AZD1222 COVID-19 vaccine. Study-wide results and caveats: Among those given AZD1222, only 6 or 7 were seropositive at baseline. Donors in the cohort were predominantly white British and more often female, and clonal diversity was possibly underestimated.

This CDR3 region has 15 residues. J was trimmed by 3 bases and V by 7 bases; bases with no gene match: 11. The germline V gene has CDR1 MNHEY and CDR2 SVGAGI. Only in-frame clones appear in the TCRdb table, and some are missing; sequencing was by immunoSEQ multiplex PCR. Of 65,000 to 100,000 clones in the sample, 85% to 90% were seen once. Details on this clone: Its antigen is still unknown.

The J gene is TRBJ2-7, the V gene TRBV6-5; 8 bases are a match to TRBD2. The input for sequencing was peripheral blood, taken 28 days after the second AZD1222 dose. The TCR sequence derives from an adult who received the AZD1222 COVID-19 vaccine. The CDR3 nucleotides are TGTGCCAGCAAACCCTTAGCGGGGTTGGGCTACGAGCAGTACTTC. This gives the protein CASKPLAGLGYEQYF.